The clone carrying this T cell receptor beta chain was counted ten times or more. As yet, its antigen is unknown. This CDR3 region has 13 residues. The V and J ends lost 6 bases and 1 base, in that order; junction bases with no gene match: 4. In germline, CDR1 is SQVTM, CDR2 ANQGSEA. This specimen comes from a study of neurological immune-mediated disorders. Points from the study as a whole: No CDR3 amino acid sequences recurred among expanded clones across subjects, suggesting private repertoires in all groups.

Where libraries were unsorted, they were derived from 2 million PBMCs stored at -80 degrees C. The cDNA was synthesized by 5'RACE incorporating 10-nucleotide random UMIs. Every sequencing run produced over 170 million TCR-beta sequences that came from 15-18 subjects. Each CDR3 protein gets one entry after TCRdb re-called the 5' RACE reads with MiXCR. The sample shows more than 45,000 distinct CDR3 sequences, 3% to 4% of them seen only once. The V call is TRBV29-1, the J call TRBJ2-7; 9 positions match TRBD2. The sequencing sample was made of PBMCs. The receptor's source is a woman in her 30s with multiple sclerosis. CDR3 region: CSVSSGASYEQYF. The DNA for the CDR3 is TGCAGCGTGTCTAGCGGGGCTTCCTACGAGCAGTACTTC.